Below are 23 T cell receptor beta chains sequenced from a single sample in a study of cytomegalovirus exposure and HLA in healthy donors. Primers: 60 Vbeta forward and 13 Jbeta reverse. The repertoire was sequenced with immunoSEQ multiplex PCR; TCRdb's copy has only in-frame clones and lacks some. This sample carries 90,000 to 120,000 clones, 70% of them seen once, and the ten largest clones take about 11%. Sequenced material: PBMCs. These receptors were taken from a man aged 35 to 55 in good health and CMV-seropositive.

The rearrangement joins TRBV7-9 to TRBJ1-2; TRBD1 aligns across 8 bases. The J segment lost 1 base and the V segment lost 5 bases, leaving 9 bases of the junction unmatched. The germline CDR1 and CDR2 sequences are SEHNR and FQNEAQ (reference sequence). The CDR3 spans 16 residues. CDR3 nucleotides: TGTGCCAGCAGCCGCCCCGGACAGGGACTTAACTATGGCTACACCTTC. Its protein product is CASSRPGQGLNYGYTF.

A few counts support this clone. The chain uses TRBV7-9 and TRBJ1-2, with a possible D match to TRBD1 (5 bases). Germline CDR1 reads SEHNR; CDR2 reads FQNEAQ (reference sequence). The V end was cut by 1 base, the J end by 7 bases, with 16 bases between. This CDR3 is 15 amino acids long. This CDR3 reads CASSLGGLKVGGYTF. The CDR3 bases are TGTGCCAGCAGCTTAGGGGGCCTAAAGGTCGGTGGCTACACCTTC. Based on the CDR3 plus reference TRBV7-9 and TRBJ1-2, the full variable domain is DTGVSQNPRHKITKRGQNVTFRCDPISEHNRLYWYRQTLGQGPEFLTYFQNEAQLEKSRLLSDRFSAERPKGSFSTLEIQRTEQGDSAMYLCASSLGGLKVGGYTFGSGTRLTVV.

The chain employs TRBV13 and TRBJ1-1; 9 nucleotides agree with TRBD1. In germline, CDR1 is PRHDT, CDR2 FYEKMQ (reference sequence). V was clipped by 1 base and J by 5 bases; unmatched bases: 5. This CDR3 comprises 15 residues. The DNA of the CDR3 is TGTGCCAGCAGCTTAGTGGGGGACAGGGCTACTGAAGCTTTCTTT. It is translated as CASSLVGDRATEAFF.

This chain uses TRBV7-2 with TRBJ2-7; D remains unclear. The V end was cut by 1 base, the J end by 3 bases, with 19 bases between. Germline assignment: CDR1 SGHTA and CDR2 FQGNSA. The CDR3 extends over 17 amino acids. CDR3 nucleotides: TGTGCCAGCAGCTTAGATGGTAGTTTGGTGACTTACTACGAGCAGTACTTC. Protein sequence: CASSLDGSLVTYYEQYF.

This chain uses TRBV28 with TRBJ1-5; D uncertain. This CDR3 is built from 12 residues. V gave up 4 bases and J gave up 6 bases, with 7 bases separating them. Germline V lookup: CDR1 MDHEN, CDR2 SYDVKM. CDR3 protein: CASSSTGQPQHF. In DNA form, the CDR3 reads TGTGCCAGCAGTTCCACTGGTCAGCCCCAGCATTTT. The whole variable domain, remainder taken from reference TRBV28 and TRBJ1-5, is DVKVTQSSRYLVKRTGEKVFLECVQDMDHENMFWYRQDPGLGLRLIYFSYDVKMKEKGDIPEGYSVSREKKERFSLILESASTNQTSMYLCASSSTGQPQHFGDGTRLSIL.

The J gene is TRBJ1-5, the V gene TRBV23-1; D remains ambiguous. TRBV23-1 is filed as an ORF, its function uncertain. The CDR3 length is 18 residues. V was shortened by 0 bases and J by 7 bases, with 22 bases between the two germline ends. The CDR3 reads CASSQSSRLDMSFQPQHF. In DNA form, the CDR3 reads TGCGCCAGCAGTCAATCGAGCCGCCTTGACATGTCCTTCCAGCCCCAGCATTTT.

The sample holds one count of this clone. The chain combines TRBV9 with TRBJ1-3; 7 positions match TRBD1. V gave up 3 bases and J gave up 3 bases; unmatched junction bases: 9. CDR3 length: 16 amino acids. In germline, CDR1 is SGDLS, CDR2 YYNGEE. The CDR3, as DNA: TGTGCCAGCAGCGGTAGACAGGGACAAAGTGGAAACACCATATATTTT. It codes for CASSGRQGQSGNTIYF.

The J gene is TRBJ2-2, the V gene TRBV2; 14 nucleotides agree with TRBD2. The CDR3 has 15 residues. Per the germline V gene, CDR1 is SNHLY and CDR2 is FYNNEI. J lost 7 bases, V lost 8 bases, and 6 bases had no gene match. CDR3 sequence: CASGGLAGAIGELFF. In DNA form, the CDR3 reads TGTGCCAGCGGGGGACTAGCGGGAGCAATCGGGGAGCTGTTTTTT.

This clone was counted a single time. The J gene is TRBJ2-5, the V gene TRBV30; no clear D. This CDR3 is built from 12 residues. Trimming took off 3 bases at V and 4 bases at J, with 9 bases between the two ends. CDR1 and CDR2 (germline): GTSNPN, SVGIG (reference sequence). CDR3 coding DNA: TGTGCCTGGAGCAGGAACGGAGAGACCCAGTACTTC. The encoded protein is CAWSRNGETQYF.

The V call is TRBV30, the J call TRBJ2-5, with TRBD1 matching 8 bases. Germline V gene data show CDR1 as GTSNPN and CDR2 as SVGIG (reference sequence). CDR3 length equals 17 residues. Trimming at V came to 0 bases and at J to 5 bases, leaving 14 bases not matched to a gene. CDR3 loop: CAWSVGSRGRRAETQYF. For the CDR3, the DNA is TGTGCCTGGAGTGTAGGATCCAGGGGGCGGCGTGCGGAGACCCAGTACTTC.

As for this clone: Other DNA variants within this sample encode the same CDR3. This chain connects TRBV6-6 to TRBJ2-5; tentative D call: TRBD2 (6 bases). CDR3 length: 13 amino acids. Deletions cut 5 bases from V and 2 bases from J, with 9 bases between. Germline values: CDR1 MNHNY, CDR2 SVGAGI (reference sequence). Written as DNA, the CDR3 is TGTGCCAGCAGTCGGGACTTTCAAGAGACCCAGTACTTC. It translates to CASSRDFQETQYF.

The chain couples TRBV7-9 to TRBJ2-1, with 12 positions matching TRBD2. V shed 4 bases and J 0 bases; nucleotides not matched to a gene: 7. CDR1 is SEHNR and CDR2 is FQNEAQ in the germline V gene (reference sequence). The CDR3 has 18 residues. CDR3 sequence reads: CASSSGTSGLSSYNEQFF. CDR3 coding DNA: TGTGCCAGCAGCTCCGGGACTAGCGGGCTGAGCTCCTACAATGAGCAGTTCTTC.

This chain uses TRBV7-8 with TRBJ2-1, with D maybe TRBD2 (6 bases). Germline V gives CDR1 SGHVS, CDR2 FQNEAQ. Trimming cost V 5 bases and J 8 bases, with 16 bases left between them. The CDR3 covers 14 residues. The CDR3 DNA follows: TGTGCCAGCAGCCTAAGACTAGATCTATATGAGCAGTTCTTC. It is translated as CASSLRLDLYEQFF.

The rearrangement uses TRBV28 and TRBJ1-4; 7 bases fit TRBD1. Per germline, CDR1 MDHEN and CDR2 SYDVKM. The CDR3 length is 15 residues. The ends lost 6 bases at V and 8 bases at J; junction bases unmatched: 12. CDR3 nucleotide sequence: TGTGCCAGCAGCCGCTCCGCCCCAGGGGGGGAAAAACTGTTTTTT. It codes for CASSRSAPGGEKLFF.

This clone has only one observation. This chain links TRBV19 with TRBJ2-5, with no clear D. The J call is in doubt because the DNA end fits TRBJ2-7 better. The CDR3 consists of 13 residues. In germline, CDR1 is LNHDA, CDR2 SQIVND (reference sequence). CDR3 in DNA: TGTGCCAGTAGTATAGGCACCCCCTACGAGCAGTACTTC. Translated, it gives CASSIGTPYEQYF.

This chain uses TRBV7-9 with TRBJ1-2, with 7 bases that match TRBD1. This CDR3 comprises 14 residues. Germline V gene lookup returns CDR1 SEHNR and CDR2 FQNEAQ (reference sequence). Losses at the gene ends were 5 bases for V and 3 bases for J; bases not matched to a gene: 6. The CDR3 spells CASSQMTGHYGYTF. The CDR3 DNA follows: TGTGCCAGCAGCCAAATGACAGGGCACTATGGCTACACCTTC.

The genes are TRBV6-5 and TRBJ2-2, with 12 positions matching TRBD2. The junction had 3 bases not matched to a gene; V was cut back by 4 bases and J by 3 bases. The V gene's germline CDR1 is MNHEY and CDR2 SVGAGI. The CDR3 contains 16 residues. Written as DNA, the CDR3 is TGTGCCAGCAGTTCAGGACTAGCGGGGTACACCGGGGAGCTGTTTTTT. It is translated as CASSSGLAGYTGELFF.

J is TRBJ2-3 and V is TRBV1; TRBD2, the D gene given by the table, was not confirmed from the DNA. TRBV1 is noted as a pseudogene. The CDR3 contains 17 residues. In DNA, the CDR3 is TGCACCAGCAGCAAACCGGGACTAGCGTGGGGAACAGATACGCAGTATTTT. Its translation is CTSSKPGLAWGTDTQYF.

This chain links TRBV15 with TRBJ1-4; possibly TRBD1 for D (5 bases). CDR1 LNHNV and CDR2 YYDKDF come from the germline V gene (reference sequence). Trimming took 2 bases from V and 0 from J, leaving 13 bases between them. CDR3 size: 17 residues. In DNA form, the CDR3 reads TGTGCCACCAGCAGATGGGGCCACAGCACAACTAATGAAAAACTGTTTTTT. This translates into CATSRWGHSTTNEKLFF.

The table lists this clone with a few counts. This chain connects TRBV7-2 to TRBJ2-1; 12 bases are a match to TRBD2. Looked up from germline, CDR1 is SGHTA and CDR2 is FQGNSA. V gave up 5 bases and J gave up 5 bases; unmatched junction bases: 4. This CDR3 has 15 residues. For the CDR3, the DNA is TGTGCCAGCAGCCTCACTAGCGGGAGGCACAATGAGCAGTTCTTC. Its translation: CASSLTSGRHNEQFF.

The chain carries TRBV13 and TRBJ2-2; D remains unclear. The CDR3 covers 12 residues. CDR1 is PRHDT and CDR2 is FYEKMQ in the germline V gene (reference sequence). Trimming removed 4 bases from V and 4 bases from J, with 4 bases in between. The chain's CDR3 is CASSWATGELFF. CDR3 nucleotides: TGTGCCAGCAGCTGGGCCACCGGGGAGCTGTTTTTT.

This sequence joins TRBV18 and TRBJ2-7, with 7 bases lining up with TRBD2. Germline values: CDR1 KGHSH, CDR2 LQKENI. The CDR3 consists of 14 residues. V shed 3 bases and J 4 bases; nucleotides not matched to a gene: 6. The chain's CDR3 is CASSPPGSGYEQYV. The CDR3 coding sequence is TGTGCCAGCTCACCGCCGGGTAGCGGGTACGAGCAGTACGTC.

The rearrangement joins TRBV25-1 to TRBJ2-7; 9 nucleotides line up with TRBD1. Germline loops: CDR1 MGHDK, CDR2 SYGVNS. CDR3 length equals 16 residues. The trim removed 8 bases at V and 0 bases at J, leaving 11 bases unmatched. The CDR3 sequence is CASAAGTGLYSYEQYF. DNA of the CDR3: TGTGCCAGCGCGGCCGGGACAGGGCTCTACTCCTACGAGCAGTACTTC.